What follows are 19 T cell receptor beta chains derived from one specimen sequenced in a study of cytomegalovirus exposure and HLA in healthy donors. The protocol was immunoSEQ multiplex PCR, while the TCRdb copy is restricted to in-frame clones and leaves out a portion. The sample consists of about 190,000 clones, around 82% of them appearing once. Material: PBMCs. The receptors originated from a young woman in good health and CMV-seropositive.

The chain recombines TRBV5-6 with TRBJ2-5; 8 nucleotides match TRBD2. The junction had 3 bases not matched to a gene; V was cut back by 0 bases and J by 5 bases. The germline V gene encodes CDR1 SGHDT and CDR2 YYEEEE. The CDR3 runs to 14 residues. The CDR3 sequence is CASSLGASGETQYF. CDR3 DNA: TGTGCCAGCAGCTTGGGCGCTAGCGGGGAGACCCAGTACTTC.

The chain links TRBV7-2 to TRBJ2-1; TRBD1 matches 8 bases. Unmatched junction bases numbered 8, after V lost 5 bases and J lost 8 bases. The germline gives CDR1 SGHTA, CDR2 FQGNSA. The CDR3 has 14 amino acids. The CDR3 DNA sequence: TGTGCCAGCAGCCTTTGGGACAGGTTCGATGAGCAGTTCTTC. It yields the protein CASSLWDRFDEQFF.

This sequence joins TRBV7-9 and TRBJ2-3, with TRBD2 matching 8 bases. The CDR3 contains 15 residues. Germline assignment: CDR1 SEHNR and CDR2 FQNEAQ (reference sequence). V shed 4 bases, J shed 5 bases, and the junction held 8 bases outside the gene matches. The CDR3, as DNA: TGTGCCAGCAGCTCCCGGGGGGGATCCGGAGATACGCAGTATTTT. Its translation: CASSSRGGSGDTQYF.

V and J are TRBV19 and TRBJ1-2; possible D gene TRBD1, 5 bases. CDR1 LNHDA and CDR2 SQIVND come from the germline V gene (reference sequence). Deletions cut 9 bases from V and 2 bases from J, with 16 bases between. CDR3 length: 14 residues. In DNA, the CDR3 is TGTGCCAGCCTATTCCAGGGAGGGAACTATGGCTACACCTTC. Translation: CASLFQGGNYGYTF.

The chain combines TRBV2 with TRBJ2-4; 7 bases agree with TRBD1. The CDR3 totals 12 residues. V lost 7 bases to trimming and J lost 8 bases; unmatched junction nucleotides: 5. Germline V gene sequence: CDR1 SNHLY, CDR2 FYNNEI. CDR3 loop: CASNLQGDIQYF. CDR3 sequence (DNA): TGTGCCAGCAACCTTCAGGGGGACATTCAGTACTTC.

The chain uses TRBV6-4 and TRBJ2-4, with TRBD1 matching over 7 bases. This CDR3 spans 13 amino acids. Trimming removed 4 bases from V and 8 bases from J; junction bases left unmatched: 5. Germline V gene data show CDR1 as MRHNA and CDR2 as SNTAGT. This CDR3 reads CASSGRGRYIQYF. The CDR3 DNA is TGTGCCAGCAGTGGCAGGGGGAGATACATTCAGTACTTC.

V usage is TRBV7-9 and J usage is TRBJ2-7; 12 bases match TRBD1. The V segment lost 5 bases and the J segment 3 bases; nucleotides outside the gene matches: 8. This CDR3 contains 16 residues. CDR1 SEHNR and CDR2 FQNEAQ come from the germline V gene (reference sequence). The CDR3 DNA reads as TGTGCCAGCAGCCGAGCGGGACAGGGGGCTTTCTACGAGCAGTACTTC. This encodes CASSRAGQGAFYEQYF.

This clone was seen just once. The chain recombines TRBV29-1 with TRBJ1-2, with D unclear. Germline lookup yields CDR1 SQVTM and CDR2 ANQGSEA. Between the trimmed V and J ends, which lost 8 bases and 2 bases, there was a span of 12 bases. This CDR3 is built from 12 residues. CDR3 sequence (DNA): TGCAGCTGTAGCCCTGCCAACTATGGCTACACCTTC. Its protein product is CSCSPANYGYTF.

In this sample, this clone turned up once. The rearrangement links TRBV5-8 to TRBJ2-7; 10 bases are shared with TRBD1. The CDR3 length is 15 residues. Germline V gives CDR1 SGHTS, CDR2 YDEGEE. V dropped 4 bases and J dropped 1; count of bases not matched to a gene: 5. The CDR3 nucleotides are TGTGCCAGCAGCCTCCGACAGGGGGCGTCCTACGAGCAGTACTTC. Protein: CASSLRQGASYEQYF.

The sample holds a few counts of this clone. The chain carries TRBV7-2 and TRBJ1-1; D is uncertain. CDR3 length equals 15 residues. The germline CDR1 and CDR2 sequences are SGHTA and FQGNSA. Between the trimmed V and J ends, which lost 5 bases and 4 bases, there was a span of 17 bases. DNA of the CDR3: TGTGCCAGCAGCCCGATTGCCGGGATATCCACTGAAGCTTTCTTT. Protein: CASSPIAGISTEAFF. Using reference TRBV7-2 and TRBJ1-1 for the parts outside the CDR3, the full variable domain is GAGVSQSPSNKVTEKGKDVELRCDPISGHTALYWYRQSLGQGLEFLIYFQGNSAPDKSGLPSDRFSAERTGGSVSTLTIQRTQQEDSAVYLCASSPIAGISTEAFFGQGTRLTVV.

This clone came up once. V gene TRBV29-1 combines with J gene TRBJ1-1, with D possibly being TRBD1 (5 bases). Germline V gene lookup returns CDR1 SQVTM and CDR2 ANQGSEA. Trimming pared 8 bases from V and 8 bases from J, leaving 15 bases between. CDR3 length: 11 amino acids. This CDR3 reads CSIVGADEAFF. CDR3 bases: TGCAGCATTGTTGGGGCGGACGAAGCTTTCTTT.

The chain combines TRBV19 with TRBJ1-1; D not certain. Trimming took off 4 bases at V and 0 bases at J, with 6 bases between the two ends. The length of the CDR3 is 13 residues. CDR1 and CDR2 (germline): LNHDA, SQIVND (reference sequence). CDR3 in amino acids: CASSNRMNTEAFF. In DNA, the CDR3 is TGTGCCAGTAGTAACAGAATGAACACTGAAGCTTTCTTT.

The chain joins TRBV7-3 to TRBJ2-3; 8 bases are shared with TRBD2. The V segment lost 2 bases and the J segment 2 bases; nucleotides outside the gene matches: 3. Germline V lookup: CDR1 SGHTA, CDR2 FQGTGA. This CDR3 is built from 15 residues. The CDR3 coding sequence is TGTGCCAGCAGCTTAGGTAGCGGGGTCACAGATACGCAGTATTTT. Encoded protein: CASSLGSGVTDTQYF.

The chain employs TRBV4-1 and TRBJ1-1; TRBD1 might be the D (6 bases). V gave up 5 bases and J gave up 1 base, with 11 bases separating them. Germline CDR1 MGHRA, CDR2 YSYEKL. The CDR3 consists of 14 residues. CDR3 residues: CASSAGQTNTEAFF. Here the CDR3 DNA reads TGCGCCAGCAGCGCAGGACAGACGAACACTGAAGCTTTCTTT.

This sequence joins TRBV9 and TRBJ2-7; 12 bases fit TRBD2. CDR1 and CDR2 (germline): SGDLS, YYNGEE. Losses at the gene ends were 0 bases for V and 3 bases for J; bases not matched to a gene: 7. The length of the CDR3 is 17 residues. The CDR3 region is CASSVGDLAGGLYEQYF. CDR3 coding DNA: TGTGCCAGCAGCGTAGGGGACCTAGCGGGGGGGCTCTACGAGCAGTACTTC.

This chain uses TRBV7-8 with TRBJ1-2; 7 bases fit TRBD1. The CDR3 is 13 residues long. Germline lookup yields CDR1 SGHVS and CDR2 FQNEAQ. V shed 5 bases and J 6 bases; nucleotides not matched to a gene: 6. In DNA, the CDR3 is TGTGCCAGCAGCCACAGGGGAATGGATGGCTACACCTTC. Its protein is CASSHRGMDGYTF.

The chain couples TRBV14 to TRBJ2-1; D is perhaps TRBD2 (5 bases). CDR1 and CDR2 from the germline V gene are SGHDN and FVKESK. The V and J ends lost 0 bases and 0 bases respectively, with 15 bases between them. The CDR3 runs 18 residues. CDR3 loop: CASSQDSSDYYSYNEQFF. DNA for the CDR3: TGTGCCAGCAGCCAAGATTCCTCAGACTATTACTCCTACAATGAGCAGTTCTTC.

The rearrangement joins TRBV18 to TRBJ1-1; TRBD1 aligns across 7 bases. The germline V gene encodes CDR1 KGHSH and CDR2 LQKENI. V gave up 5 bases and J gave up 8 bases; unmatched junction bases: 2. The CDR3 loop spans 11 amino acids. The CDR3 loop is CASSMTGEAFF. CDR3 nucleotides: TGTGCCAGCTCAATGACAGGGGAAGCTTTCTTT.

The CDR3 DNA is TGTGCCAGCAGCCAAGATCATAGCGGCTGGACGAACACCGGGGAGCTGTTTTTT. Translating gives CASSQDHSGWTNTGELFF. This chain connects TRBV4-2 to TRBJ2-2, with D possibly matching TRBD2 (6 bases). Trimming removed 0 bases from V and 0 bases from J, with 14 bases in between. This CDR3 is 18 amino acids long. CDR1 is LGHNA, CDR2 YNFKEQ, per germline.